This T cell receptor beta chain was identified in a study of shared clonotypes between healthy human individuals (dated by TCRdb to about 2020). Context from the whole study: A couple of women and a few men aged 18 to 49 years were included in the cohort. Different laboratories and diverse techniques were used to prepare libraries and sequence TCR repertoires, to increase sequencing depth and limit assay-specific biases. For each donor, three plates each were used for CD4 naive and CD4 memory, two plates were used for CD8 naive, and one plate was used for CD8 memory. Leukapheresis yielded between about 0.8 and 8.9 billion PBMCs per donor. To estimate repertoire size and how much clonotype sharing occurs between individuals, the study deeply sequenced the blood TCR repertoires of about five healthy adults. Study-wide findings and limitations: Across four donors, approximately 5% of naive CD4, over 3% of naive CD8, around 2.5% of memory CD4, and approximately 0.4% of memory CD8 clonotypes were shared. Because the study included only a small number of donors, the genetic and exposure-history diversity represented was limited. Incomplete sequencing was indicated by rarefaction of sorted-subset datasets, despite the large sequencing depth. Only blood was sampled, and tissue TCR repertoires likely differ from those in blood. Pairwise subsampling indicated that sequencing depth was expected to affect the degree of clonotype sharing among donors. Estimated clonotype richness was generally larger for naive than for memory subsets. Compared with non-shared clonotypes, clonotypes shared by all four sorted-subset donors had higher generation probabilities.

TCR CDR3 regions were amplified from genomic DNA by multiplex PCR using the deep immunoSEQ assay. Genomic DNA extracted from each cell subset was distributed evenly over all wells of several immunoSEQ 96-well plates, and each plate served as one replicate. For sorted subsets, 150 to 250 ng of genomic DNA, equivalent to roughly 30,000 T cell genomes, went into each replicate PCR. Purified libraries were quantified with a Qubit 3.0 fluorometer, sized on a Bioanalyzer 2100, and re-quantified with the KAPA Library Quantification kit. A separate single-read 150-cycle Illumina NextSeq 550 flow cell was used to sequence each immunoSEQ 96-well plate. The authors' pipeline ran thus. The immunoSEQ output contained only junctional sequences without quality scores, so filtering could not match that applied to full-length reads. Sequences were annotated with PyIR, a Python wrapper for IgBLAST v1.9, and V/J genes and CDR3 were assigned using IMGT germline references. Any read was removed if the V/J assignment was weak (E-value above 1e-6), the CDR3 was missing, or the read contained stop codons, out-of-frame junctions, or ambiguous translated residues. V3J clonotypes were defined as sequences sharing an identical inferred V gene, J gene, and CDR3 amino acid sequence. Percentage overlap between repertoires was computed as shared unique clonotypes divided by the size of the smaller repertoire. RTK rarefaction, the Chao1 estimator, and Recon v2.1 estimates of unobserved clonotypes were used to assess repertoire richness. OLGA was used to compute generation probabilities for all TCRbeta clonotypes that the gDNA method yielded from several donors. TCRdb stores this immuneACCESS table with in-frame sequences only. Part of the clones is absent; in the studies checked, under half of the shortfall reflects unresolved V genes, and no reason is known for the rest. The DNA gave D and trimming, while V, J and clone size come from that table. For this sample there are under 850,000 clones; about two thirds appear just once. The ten top clones hold approximately 1.7% of the sample.

Remarks on this clone: Its antigen remains undetermined. No per-base quality is available; no much larger clone lies one base away.

The CDR3 starts with the cysteine, ends with the phenylalanine, and has 15 residues. Solely the CDR3 DNA is kept, with 45 bases framed from the first base. V is clipped by 4 bases and J by 7 bases, and the sequence between their germline boundaries is 17 bases long. Reading the germline V gene gives CDR1 SGHRS and CDR2 YFSETQ. Donors were healthy HIV-negative adults with no recently reported acute infections or vaccinations. Every donor was a Caucasian adult residing in Nashville, Tennessee, USA. CD4+ T cells were enriched by magnetic negative selection, after which naive cells were positively selected on CD45RA and the negative fraction was taken as the memory subset. Blood was obtained by leukapheresis, after which PBMCs were separated by Ficoll-Histopaque density gradient centrifugation and cryopreserved in liquid nitrogen vapor phase. Purity and quantity of every magnetically sorted T cell population were checked by analytical flow cytometry. Each sorted fraction had its genomic DNA isolated and then quantified by UV absorbance on a Nanodrop 2000c.

Sequenced material: memory CD4+ T cells sorted from blood. The cell subset or site label here, explained by the study, means: CD45RA-negative fraction. The receptor was derived from a woman aged 25 to 45 in good health. The sequence is built from TRBV5-1 and TRBJ2-2; TRBD1 could be the D gene, as 6 bases match. CDR3 protein: CASSPRTVTNGELFF. In nucleotides, the sequence is TGCGCCAGCAGCCCCCGGACAGTTACCAACGGGGAGCTGTTTTTT. Here the CDR3 is joined to the reference TRBV5-1 and TRBJ2-2 genes, and the full variable domain is: KAGVTQTPRYLIKTRGQQVTLSCSPISGHRSVSWYQQTPGQGLQFLFEYFSETQRNKGNFPGRFSGRQFSNSRSEMNVSTLELGDSALYLCASSPRTVTNGELFFGEGSRLTVL.